This T cell receptor (beta chain) was captured in a study of blood T cell repertoires in COVID-19. Under the authors' procedure: By means of reference gene primer amplification, nucleated cell counts were estimated. Clones were read by immunoSEQ multiplex PCR, and TCRdb kept only the in-frame ones, dropping some. The V and J calls and clone size come from that table; D and trimming were worked out from the DNA. Among 150,000 or so clones listed, over 70% were seen once. V lost 3 bases, J lost 5 bases, and 3 bases stayed unmatched. The CDR3 has 13 amino acids. Germline CDR1 is WNHNN and CDR2 is SYGVQD (reference sequence).

The source of this sequence is an elderly man with acute or convalescent COVID-19. Sample: peripheral blood. The V and J genes are TRBV10-1 and TRBJ2-7; 8 bases are shared with TRBD1. CDR3 bases: TGCGCCAGCAGTGACAGGGGGCGTAACGAGCAGTACTTC. This encodes CASSDRGRNEQYF.